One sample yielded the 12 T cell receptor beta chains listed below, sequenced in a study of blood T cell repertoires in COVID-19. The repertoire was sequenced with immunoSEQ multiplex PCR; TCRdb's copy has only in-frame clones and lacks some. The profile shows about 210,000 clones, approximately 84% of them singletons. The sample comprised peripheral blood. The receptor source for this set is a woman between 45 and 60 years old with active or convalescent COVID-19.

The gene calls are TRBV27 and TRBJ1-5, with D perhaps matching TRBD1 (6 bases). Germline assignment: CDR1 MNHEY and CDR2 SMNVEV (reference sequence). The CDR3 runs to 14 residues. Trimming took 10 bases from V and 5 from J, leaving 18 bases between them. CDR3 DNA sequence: TGTGCCACCGGCGCGGGGGCAACTTATCAGCCCCAGCATTTT. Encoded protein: CATGAGATYQPQHF.

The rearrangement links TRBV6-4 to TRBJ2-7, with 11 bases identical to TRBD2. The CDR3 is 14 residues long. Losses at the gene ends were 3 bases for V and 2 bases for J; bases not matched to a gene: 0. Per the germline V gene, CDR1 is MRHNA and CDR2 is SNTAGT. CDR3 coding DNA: TGTGCCAGCAGTGAGACTAGCGGGGCCTACGAGCAGTACTTC. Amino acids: CASSETSGAYEQYF.

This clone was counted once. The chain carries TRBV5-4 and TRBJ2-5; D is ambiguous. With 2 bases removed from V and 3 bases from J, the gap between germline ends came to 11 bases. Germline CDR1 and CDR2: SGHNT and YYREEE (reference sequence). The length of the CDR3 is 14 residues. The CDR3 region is CASSFTDAEETQYF. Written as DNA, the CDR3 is TGTGCCAGCAGCTTTACAGACGCAGAAGAGACCCAGTACTTC. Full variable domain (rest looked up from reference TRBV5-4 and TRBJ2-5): ETGVTQSPTHLIKTRGQQVTLRCSSQSGHNTVSWYQQALGQGPQFIFQYYREEENGRGNFPPRFSGLQFPNYSSELNVNALELDDSALYLCASSFTDAEETQYFGPGTRLLVL.

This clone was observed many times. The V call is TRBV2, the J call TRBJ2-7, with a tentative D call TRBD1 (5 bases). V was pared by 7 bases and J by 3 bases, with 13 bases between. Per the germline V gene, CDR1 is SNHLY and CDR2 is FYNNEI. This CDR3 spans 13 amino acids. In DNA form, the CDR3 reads TGTGCCAGCATATGGAACAGGTACTACGAGCAGTACTTC. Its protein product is CASIWNRYYEQYF.

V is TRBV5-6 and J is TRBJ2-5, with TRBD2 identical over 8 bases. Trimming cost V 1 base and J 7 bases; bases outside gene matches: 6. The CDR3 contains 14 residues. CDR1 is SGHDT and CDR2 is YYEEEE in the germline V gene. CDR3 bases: TGTGCCAGCAGCTTGAGCGGGGGCCTCAGGACCCAGTACTTC. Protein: CASSLSGGLRTQYF.

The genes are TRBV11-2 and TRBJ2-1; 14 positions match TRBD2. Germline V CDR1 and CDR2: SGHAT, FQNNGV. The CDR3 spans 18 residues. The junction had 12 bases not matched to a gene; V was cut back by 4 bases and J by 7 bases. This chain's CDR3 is CASSSLLRTSGRRNEQFF. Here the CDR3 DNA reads TGTGCCAGCAGCTCATTACTCCGGACTAGCGGGAGGCGGAATGAGCAGTTCTTC.

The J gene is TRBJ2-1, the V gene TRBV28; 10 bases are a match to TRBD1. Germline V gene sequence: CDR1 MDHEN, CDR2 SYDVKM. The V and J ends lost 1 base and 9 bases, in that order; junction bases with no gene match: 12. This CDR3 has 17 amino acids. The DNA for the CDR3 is TGTGCCAGCAGTTTATCAGGGATCGGACAGGGGGGAGGTGAGCAGTTCTTC. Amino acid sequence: CASSLSGIGQGGGEQFF.

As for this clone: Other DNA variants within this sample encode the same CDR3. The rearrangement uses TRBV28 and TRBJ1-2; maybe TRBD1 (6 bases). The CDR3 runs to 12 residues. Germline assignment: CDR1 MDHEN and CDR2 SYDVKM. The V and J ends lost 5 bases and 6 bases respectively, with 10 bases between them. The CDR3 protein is CASSLQGNGYTF. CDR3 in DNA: TGTGCCAGCAGTCTCCAGGGGAATGGCTACACCTTC.

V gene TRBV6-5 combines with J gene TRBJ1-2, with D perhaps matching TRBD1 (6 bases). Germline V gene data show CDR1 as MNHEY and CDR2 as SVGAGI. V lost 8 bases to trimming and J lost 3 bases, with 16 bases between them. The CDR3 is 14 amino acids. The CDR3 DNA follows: TGTGCCAGCGGGGGGGGGCGGACTCACTATGGCTACACCTTC. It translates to CASGGGRTHYGYTF.

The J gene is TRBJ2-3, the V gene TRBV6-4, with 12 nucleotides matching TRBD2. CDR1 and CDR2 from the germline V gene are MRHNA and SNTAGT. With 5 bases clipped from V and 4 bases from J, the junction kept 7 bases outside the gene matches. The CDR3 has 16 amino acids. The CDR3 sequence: CASSLTSGRRADTQYF. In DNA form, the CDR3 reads TGTGCCAGCAGTCTAACTAGCGGGAGGAGAGCAGATACGCAGTATTTT.

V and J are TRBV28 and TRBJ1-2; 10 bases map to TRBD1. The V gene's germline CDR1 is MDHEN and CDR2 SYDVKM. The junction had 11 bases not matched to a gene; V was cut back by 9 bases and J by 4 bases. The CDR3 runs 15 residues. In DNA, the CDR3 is TGTGCCAGTTTGTTCCGGGACAGGGGCGGCTATGGCTACACCTTC. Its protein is CASLFRDRGGYGYTF.

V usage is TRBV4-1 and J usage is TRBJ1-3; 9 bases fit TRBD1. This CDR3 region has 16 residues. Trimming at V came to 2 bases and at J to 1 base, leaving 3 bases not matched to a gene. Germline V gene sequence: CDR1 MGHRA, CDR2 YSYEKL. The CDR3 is CASSQPDRGSGNTIYF. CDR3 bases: TGCGCCAGCAGCCAACCCGACAGGGGGTCTGGAAACACCATATATTTT.